This T cell receptor beta chain was profiled in a study of metastatic and nonmetastatic thyroid tumors. Findings and limits, study-wide: Malignant tumors reportedly showed significantly higher TCR beta diversity than benign nodules in both blood and tumor.

The germline V gene encodes CDR1 KGHDR and CDR2 SFDVKD. The junction had 3 bases not matched to a gene; V was cut back by 4 bases and J by 8 bases. The length of the CDR3 is 13 residues. TCRdb called clones again from the PCR reads with MiXCR. The sample consists of 45,000 to 50,000 clones, more than 20% of them appearing once. Thyroid surgery was performed in patients who had received no treatment beforehand. This clone was seen repeatedly, ten times or more. What it binds is unknown. The chain uses TRBV24-1 and TRBJ1-2, with 10 bases aligning to TRBD1. The sample consisted of blood. The sequence was collected from a male donor with papillary thyroid cancer or a benign thyroid nodule (not recorded which). Some clones in this sample may be carry-over from other donors' samples. This CDR3 reads CATSESGQGGYTF. The CDR3 nucleotides read TGTGCCACCAGTGAGTCGGGACAGGGGGGCTACACCTTC.